The present TCR beta chain was sequenced within a study of blood T cell repertoires in COVID-19. Study as a whole: There were acute and convalescent COVID-19 samples, and they came from the United States, Italy and Spain. T cells, B-cell-depleted T cells, or PBMCs provided the cDNA or gDNA that served as material.

Authors' methods: Estimates of nucleated cell counts were drawn from the amplification of reference gene primers. TCRdb's copy holds only in-frame clones and misses some; the assay was immunoSEQ multiplex PCR. V and J calls plus clone size are reproduced from that table; the DNA served to infer D and trimming. The sample consists of about 90,000 clones, 85% to 95% of them appearing once. Germline CDR1 SGHDT, CDR2 YYEEEE. V lost 4 bases to trimming and J lost 5 bases; unmatched junction nucleotides: 11. The CDR3 consists of 15 residues. Sequenced sample: peripheral blood. The rearrangement joins TRBV5-6 to TRBJ2-5, with 7 positions matching TRBD1. The clonotype originates from a woman aged 55-70 years with active COVID-19. CDR3 nucleotide sequence: TGTGCCAGCAGCGTACAGGGGCGTATAGGGGAGACCCAGTACTTC. It is translated as CASSVQGRIGETQYF. The full variable domain, rest sourced from reference TRBV5-6 and TRBJ2-5, is DAGVTQSPTHLIKTRGQQVTLRCSPKSGHDTVSWYQQALGQGPQFIFQYYEEEERQRGNFPDRFSGHQFPNYSSELNVNALLLGDSALYLCASSVQGRIGETQYFGPGTRLLVL.